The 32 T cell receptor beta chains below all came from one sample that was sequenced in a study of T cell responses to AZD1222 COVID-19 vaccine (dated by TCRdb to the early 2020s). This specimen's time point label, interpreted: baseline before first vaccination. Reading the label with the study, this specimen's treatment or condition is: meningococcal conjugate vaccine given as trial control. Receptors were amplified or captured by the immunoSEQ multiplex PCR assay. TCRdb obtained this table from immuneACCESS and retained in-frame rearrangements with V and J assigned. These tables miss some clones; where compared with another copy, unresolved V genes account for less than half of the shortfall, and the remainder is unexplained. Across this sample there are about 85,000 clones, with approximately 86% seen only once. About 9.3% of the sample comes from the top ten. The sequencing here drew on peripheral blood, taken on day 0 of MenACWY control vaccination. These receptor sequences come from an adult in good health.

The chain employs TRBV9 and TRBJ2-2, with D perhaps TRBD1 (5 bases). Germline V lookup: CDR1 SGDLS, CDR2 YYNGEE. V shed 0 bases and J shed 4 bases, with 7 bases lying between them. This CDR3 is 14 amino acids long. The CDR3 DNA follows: TGTGCCAGCAGCGTAGTGGGGCTCACCGGGGAGCTGTTTTTT. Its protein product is CASSVVGLTGELFF.

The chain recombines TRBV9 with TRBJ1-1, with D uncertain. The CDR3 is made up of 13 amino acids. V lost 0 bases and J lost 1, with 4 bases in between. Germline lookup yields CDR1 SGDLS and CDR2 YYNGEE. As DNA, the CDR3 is TGTGCCAGCAGCGTAGCAACGAACACTGAAGCTTTCTTT. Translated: CASSVATNTEAFF.

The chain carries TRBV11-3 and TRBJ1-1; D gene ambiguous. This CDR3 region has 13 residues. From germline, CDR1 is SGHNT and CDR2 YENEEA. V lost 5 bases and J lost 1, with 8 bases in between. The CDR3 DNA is TGTGCCAGCAGCCGTGGAGGGAACACTGAAGCTTTCTTT. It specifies CASSRGGNTEAFF. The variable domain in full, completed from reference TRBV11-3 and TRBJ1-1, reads EAGVVQSPRYKIIEKKQPVAFWCNPISGHNTLYWYLQNLGQGPELLIRYENEEAVDDSQLPKDRFSAERLKGVDSTLKIQPAELGDSAVYLCASSRGGNTEAFFGQGTRLTVV.

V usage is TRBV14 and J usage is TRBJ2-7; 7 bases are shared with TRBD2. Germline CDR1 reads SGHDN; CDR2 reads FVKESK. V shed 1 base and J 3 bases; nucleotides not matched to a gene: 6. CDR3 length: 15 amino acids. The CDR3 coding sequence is TGTGCCAGCAGCCAAGTTCCGGGACTAAGCTACGAGCAGTACTTC. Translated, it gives CASSQVPGLSYEQYF.

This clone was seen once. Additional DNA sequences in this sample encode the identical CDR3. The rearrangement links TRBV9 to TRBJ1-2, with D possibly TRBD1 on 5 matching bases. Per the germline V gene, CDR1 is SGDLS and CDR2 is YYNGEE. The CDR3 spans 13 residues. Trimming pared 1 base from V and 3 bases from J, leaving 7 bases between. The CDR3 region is CASSVQGDYGYTF. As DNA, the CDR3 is TGTGCCAGCAGCGTACAGGGTGACTATGGCTACACCTTC. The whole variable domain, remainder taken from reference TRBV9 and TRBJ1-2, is DSGVTQTPKHLITATGQRVTLRCSPRSGDLSVYWYQQSLDQGLQFLIQYYNGEERAKGNILERFSAQQFPDLHSELNLSSLELGDSALYFCASSVQGDYGYTFGSGTRLTVV.

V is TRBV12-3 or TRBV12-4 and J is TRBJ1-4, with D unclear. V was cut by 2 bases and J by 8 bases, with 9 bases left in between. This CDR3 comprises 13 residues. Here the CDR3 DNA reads TGTGCCAGCAGTTTATCCGCGGGAGAAAAACTGTTTTTT. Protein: CASSLSAGEKLFF.

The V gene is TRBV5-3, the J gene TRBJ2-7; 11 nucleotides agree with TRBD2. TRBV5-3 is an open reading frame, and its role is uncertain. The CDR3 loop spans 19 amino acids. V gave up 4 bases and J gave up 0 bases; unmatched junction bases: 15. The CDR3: CARSLPGLAGGKSSYEQYF. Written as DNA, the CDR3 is TGTGCCAGAAGCCTGCCCGGGCTAGCGGGGGGAAAGAGCTCCTACGAGCAGTACTTC.

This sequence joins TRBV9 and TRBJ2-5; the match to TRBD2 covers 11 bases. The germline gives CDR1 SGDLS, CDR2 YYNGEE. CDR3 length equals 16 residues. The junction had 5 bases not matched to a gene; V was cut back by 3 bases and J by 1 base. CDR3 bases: TGTGCCAGCAGCGGGGGACTAGCGGCAGTCCAAGAGACCCAGTACTTC. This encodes CASSGGLAAVQETQYF.

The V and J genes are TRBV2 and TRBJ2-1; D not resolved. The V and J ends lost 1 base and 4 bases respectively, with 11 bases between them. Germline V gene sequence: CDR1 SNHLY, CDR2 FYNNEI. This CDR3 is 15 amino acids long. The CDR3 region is CASSEVEAEYNEQFF. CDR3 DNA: TGTGCCAGCAGTGAAGTCGAGGCAGAGTACAATGAGCAGTTCTTC.

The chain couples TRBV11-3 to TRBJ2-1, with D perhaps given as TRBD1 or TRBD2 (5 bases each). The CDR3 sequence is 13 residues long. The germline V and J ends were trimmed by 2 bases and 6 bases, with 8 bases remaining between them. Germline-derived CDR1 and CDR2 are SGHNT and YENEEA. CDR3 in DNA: TGTGCCAGCAGCTTATTCGGGGCCAATGAGCAGTTCTTC. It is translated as CASSLFGANEQFF. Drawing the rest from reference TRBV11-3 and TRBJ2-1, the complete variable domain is EAGVVQSPRYKIIEKKQPVAFWCNPISGHNTLYWYLQNLGQGPELLIRYENEEAVDDSQLPKDRFSAERLKGVDSTLKIQPAELGDSAVYLCASSLFGANEQFFGPGTRLTVL.

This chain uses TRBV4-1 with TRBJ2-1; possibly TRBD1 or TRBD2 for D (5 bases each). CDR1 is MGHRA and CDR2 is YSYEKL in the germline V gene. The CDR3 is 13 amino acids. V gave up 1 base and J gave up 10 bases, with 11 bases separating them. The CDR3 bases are TGCGCCAGCAGCCAAGTTTCTTGGGGGGAGCAGTTCTTC. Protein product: CASSQVSWGEQFF.

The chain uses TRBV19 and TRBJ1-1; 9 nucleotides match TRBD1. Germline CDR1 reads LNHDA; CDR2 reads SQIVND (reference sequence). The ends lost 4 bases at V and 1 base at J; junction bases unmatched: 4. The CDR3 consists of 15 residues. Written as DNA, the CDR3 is TGTGCCAGTAGTAAAGGGACAGGGTCGAACACTGAAGCTTTCTTT. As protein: CASSKGTGSNTEAFF.

The CDR3: CASSLELSAGNTIYF. The CDR3 coding sequence is TGTGCCAGCAGCTTAGAACTCTCGGCTGGAAACACCATATATTTT. The J gene is TRBJ1-3, the V gene TRBV7-2; D unresolved. The V and J ends lost 1 base and 2 bases respectively, with 9 bases between them. The CDR3 is made up of 15 amino acids. CDR1 and CDR2 (germline): SGHTA, FQGNSA.

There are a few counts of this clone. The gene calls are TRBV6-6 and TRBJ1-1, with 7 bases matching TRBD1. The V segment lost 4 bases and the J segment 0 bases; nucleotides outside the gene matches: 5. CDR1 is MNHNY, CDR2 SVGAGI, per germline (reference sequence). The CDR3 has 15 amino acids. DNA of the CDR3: TGTGCCAGCAGTTCATGGGACAGCCTGAACACTGAAGCTTTCTTT. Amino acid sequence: CASSSWDSLNTEAFF.

CDR3 region: CASSLAGSAKNIQYF. CDR3 in DNA: TGTGCCAGCAGCCTCGCGGGGTCGGCCAAAAACATTCAGTACTTC. The chain combines TRBV9 with TRBJ2-4, with D maybe TRBD2 (6 bases). Germline V gene sequence: CDR1 SGDLS, CDR2 YYNGEE. The CDR3 contains 15 residues. Trimming cost V 4 bases and J 1 base, with 12 bases left between them.

CDR3 region: CSVFITGGHEQYF. The CDR3 nucleotides are TGCAGCGTTTTCATTACAGGGGGCCACGAGCAGTACTTC. The genes are TRBV29-1 and TRBJ2-7, with 9 bases aligning to TRBD1. V gave up 5 bases and J gave up 5 bases; unmatched junction bases: 7. Germline CDR1 and CDR2: SQVTM and ANQGSEA. This CDR3 contains 13 residues.

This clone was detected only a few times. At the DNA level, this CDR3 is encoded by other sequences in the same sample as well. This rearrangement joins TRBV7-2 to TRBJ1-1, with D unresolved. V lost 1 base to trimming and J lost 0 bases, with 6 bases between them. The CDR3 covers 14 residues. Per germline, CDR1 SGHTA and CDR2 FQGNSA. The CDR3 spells CASSLEGLNTEAFF. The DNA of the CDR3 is TGTGCCAGCAGCTTAGAAGGGTTGAACACTGAAGCTTTCTTT.

The CDR3 is CASSPTGIGPQPQHF. In nucleotides, the CDR3 is TGTGCCAGCAGCCCGACAGGGATCGGGCCACAGCCCCAGCATTTT. The V call is TRBV3-1 (or the pseudogene TRBV3-2), the J call TRBJ1-5; 7 bases agree with TRBD1. V was clipped by 4 bases and J by 7 bases; unmatched bases: 10. The CDR3 spans 15 residues. Per the germline V gene, CDR1 is LGHDT and CDR2 is YNNKEL (reference sequence).

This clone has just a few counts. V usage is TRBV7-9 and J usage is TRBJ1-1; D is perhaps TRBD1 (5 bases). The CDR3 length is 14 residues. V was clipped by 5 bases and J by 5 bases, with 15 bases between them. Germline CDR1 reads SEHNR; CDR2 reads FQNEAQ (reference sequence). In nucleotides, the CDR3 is TGTGCCAGCAGCCCGCAGGGATTTTGGACTGAAGCTTTCTTT. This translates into CASSPQGFWTEAFF. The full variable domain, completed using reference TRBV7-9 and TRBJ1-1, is DTGVSQNPRHKITKRGQNVTFRCDPISEHNRLYWYRQTLGQGPEFLTYFQNEAQLEKSRLLSDRFSAERPKGSFSTLEIQRTEQGDSAMYLCASSPQGFWTEAFFGQGTRLTVV.

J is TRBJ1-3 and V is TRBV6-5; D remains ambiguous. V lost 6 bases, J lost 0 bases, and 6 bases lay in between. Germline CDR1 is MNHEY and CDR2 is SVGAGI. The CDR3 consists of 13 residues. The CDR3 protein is CASSDHSGNTIYF. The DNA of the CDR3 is TGTGCCAGCAGCGATCACTCTGGAAACACCATATATTTT.

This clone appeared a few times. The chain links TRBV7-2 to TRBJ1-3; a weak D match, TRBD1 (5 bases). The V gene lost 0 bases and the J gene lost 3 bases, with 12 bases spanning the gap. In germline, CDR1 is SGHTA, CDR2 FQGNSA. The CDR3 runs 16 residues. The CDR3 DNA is TGTGCCAGCAGCTTAGCGCCGGGGGTATATGGAAACACCATATATTTT. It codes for CASSLAPGVYGNTIYF.

The CDR3 region has the DNA TGCAGTGTGGCGGTCTACAATGAGCAGTTCTTC. As protein: CSVAVYNEQFF. The rearrangement links TRBV20-1 to TRBJ2-1; D not resolved. Germline CDR1 and CDR2: DFQATT and SNEGSKA (reference sequence). CDR3 length: 11 residues. Trimming cost V 7 bases and J 3 bases, with 7 bases left between them.

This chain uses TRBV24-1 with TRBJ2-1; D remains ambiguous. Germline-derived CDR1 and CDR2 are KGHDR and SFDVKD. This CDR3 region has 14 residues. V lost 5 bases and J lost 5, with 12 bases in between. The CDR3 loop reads CATSALGSHNEQFF. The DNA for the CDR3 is TGTGCCACCAGTGCCCTTGGCAGCCACAATGAGCAGTTCTTC.

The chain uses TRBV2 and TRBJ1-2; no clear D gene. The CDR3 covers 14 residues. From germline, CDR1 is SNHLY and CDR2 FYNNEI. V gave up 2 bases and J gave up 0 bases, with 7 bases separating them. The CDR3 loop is CASSERVSNYGYTF. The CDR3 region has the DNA TGTGCCAGCAGTGAAAGGGTTTCTAACTATGGCTACACCTTC.

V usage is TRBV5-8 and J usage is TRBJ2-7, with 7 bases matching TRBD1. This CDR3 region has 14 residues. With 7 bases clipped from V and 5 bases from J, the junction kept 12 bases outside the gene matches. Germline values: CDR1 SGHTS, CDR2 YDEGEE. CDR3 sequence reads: CASDLTGTENEQYF. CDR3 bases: TGTGCCAGCGACCTTACCGGGACAGAAAACGAGCAGTACTTC.

The CDR3 DNA sequence: TGCGCCAGCAGCTTGGAAGGTAGACACACTTCTGAAGCTTTCTTT. This gives the protein CASSLEGRHTSEAFF. This chain uses TRBV5-1 with TRBJ1-1, with D unclear. CDR1 is SGHRS, CDR2 YFSETQ, per germline. V shed 0 bases and J shed 6 bases, with 15 bases lying between them. The CDR3 is 15 amino acids.

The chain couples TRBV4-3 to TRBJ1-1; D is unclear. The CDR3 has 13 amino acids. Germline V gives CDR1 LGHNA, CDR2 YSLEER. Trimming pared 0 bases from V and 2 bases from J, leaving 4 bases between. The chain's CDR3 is CASSQETNTEAFF. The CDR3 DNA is TGCGCCAGCAGCCAAGAAACCAACACTGAAGCTTTCTTT.

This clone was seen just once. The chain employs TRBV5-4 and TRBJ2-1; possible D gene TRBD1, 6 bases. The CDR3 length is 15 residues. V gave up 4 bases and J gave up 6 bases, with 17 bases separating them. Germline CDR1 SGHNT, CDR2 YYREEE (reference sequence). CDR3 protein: CASSVNRVVRNEQFF. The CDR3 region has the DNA TGTGCCAGCAGCGTAAACAGGGTGGTCCGCAATGAGCAGTTCTTC.

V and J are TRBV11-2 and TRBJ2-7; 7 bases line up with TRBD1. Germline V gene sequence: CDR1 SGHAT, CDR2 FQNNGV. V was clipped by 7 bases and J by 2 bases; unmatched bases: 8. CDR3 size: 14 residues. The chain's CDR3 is CASNPRQGPYEQYF. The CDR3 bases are TGTGCCAGCAACCCCAGACAGGGCCCCTACGAGCAGTACTTC. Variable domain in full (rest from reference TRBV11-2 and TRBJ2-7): EAGVAQSPRYKIIEKRQSVAFWCNPISGHATLYWYQQILGQGPKLLIQFQNNGVVDDSQLPKDRFSAERLKGVDSTLKIQPAKLEDSAVYLCASNPRQGPYEQYFGPGTRLTVT.

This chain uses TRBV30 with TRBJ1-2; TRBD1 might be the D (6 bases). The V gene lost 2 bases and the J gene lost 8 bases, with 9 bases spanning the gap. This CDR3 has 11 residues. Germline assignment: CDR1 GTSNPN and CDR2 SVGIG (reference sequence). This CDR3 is CAWSKGGGYTF. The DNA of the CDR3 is TGTGCCTGGAGTAAGGGGGGCGGCTACACCTTC.

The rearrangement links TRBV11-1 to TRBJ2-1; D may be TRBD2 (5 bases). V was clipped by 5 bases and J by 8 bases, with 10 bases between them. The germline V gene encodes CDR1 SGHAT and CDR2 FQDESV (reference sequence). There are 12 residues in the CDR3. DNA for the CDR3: TGTGCCAGCAGCAGAGGCGGGCATGAGCAGTTCTTC. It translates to CASSRGGHEQFF.

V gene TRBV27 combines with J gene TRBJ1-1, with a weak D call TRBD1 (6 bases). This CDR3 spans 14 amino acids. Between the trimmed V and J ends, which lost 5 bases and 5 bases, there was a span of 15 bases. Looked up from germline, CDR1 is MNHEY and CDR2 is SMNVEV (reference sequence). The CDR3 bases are TGTGCCAGCAGTAGGGGGACCAGGGGAACTGAAGCTTTCTTT. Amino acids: CASSRGTRGTEAFF.